This is a list of T cell receptor beta chains from one sample in a study of Ad26.COV2.S vaccination and SARS-CoV-2 variants. Some clones are missing from TCRdb's copy, which holds only in-frame ones; the method was immunoSEQ multiplex PCR. The repertoire includes about 250,000 clones, around 90% of them detected once, and just under 3% sits in the top ten. Sample: peripheral blood, taken in a trial of Ad26.COV2.S vaccine versus placebo. All receptors come from a person aged 18-60 years who received the Ad26.COV2.S COVID-19 vaccine or a placebo. The CDR3 runs from the conserved cysteine through the conserved F or W. Fields, in order: clone size, J gene, V gene, D gene, CDR3 DNA, CDR3 protein. D genes are given only for firm matches. Where a row states a size, it is once, few, many or the class of an expanded clone; other rows omit it.

abundance: once; j_gene: TRBJ2-3; v_gene: TRBV11-2; d_gene: TRBD2; CDR3nt: TGTGCCAGCAGCACACCGGGACTAGCGGGAAGCACAGATACGCAGTATTTT; CDR3aa: CASSTPGLAGSTDTQYF
abundance: once; j_gene: TRBJ2-5; v_gene: TRBV7-3; d_gene: .; CDR3nt: TGTGCCAGCAGCTTAGATCCGTTAGAGGCCCTCCAAGAGACCCAGTACTTC; CDR3aa: CASSLDPLEALQETQYF
abundance: .; j_gene: TRBJ1-5; v_gene: TRBV5-5; d_gene: .; CDR3nt: TGTGCCAGCAGCTTGGGAATCGATCAGCCCCAGCATTTT; CDR3aa: CASSLGIDQPQHF
abundance: .; j_gene: TRBJ2-7; v_gene: TRBV5-1; d_gene: .; CDR3nt: TGCGCCAGCAGCCAGACAGGGGAGGGGGAGCAGTACTTC; CDR3aa: CASSQTGEGEQYF
abundance: once; j_gene: TRBJ2-2; v_gene: TRBV9; d_gene: .; CDR3nt: TGTGCCAGCAGCGTAGGAATGACTTCGAACACCGGGGAGCTGTTTTTT; CDR3aa: CASSVGMTSNTGELFF
abundance: .; j_gene: TRBJ1-2; v_gene: TRBV6-2/TRBV6-3; d_gene: TRBD1; CDR3nt: TGTGCCAGCAGTTTAACGTCGACCGGGACAGGTGGCTACACCTTC; CDR3aa: CASSLTSTGTGGYTF
abundance: .; j_gene: TRBJ2-3; v_gene: TRBV7-9; d_gene: TRBD1; CDR3nt: TGTGCCAGCAGCTTAGACCCAGGGGGAGAGACAGATACGCAGTATTTT; CDR3aa: CASSLDPGGETDTQYF
abundance: .; j_gene: TRBJ2-3; v_gene: TRBV5-6; d_gene: TRBD1; CDR3nt: TGTGCCAGCAGCTTGTTGGCAGGGGGTCGTACAGATACGCAGTATTTT; CDR3aa: CASSLLAGGRTDTQYF
abundance: .; j_gene: TRBJ2-1; v_gene: TRBV15; d_gene: .; CDR3nt: TGTGCCACCAGCAGAGTAAGGCAAGGCAATGAGCAGTTCTTC; CDR3aa: CATSRVRQGNEQFF
abundance: .; j_gene: TRBJ2-2; v_gene: TRBV7-9; d_gene: .; CDR3nt: TGTGCCAGCAGCTCGAACACCGGGGAGCTGTTTTTT; CDR3aa: CASSSNTGELFF
abundance: .; j_gene: TRBJ1-4; v_gene: TRBV30; d_gene: TRBD1; CDR3nt: TGTGCCGCCGCTAGGACAGGGGGGAATGAAAAACTGTTTTTT; CDR3aa: CAAARTGGNEKLFF
abundance: .; j_gene: TRBJ2-3; v_gene: TRBV24-1; d_gene: .; CDR3nt: TGTGCCACCGGATACACAGATACGCAGTATTTT; CDR3aa: CATGYTDTQYF
abundance: .; j_gene: TRBJ1-1; v_gene: TRBV6-2/TRBV6-3; d_gene: .; CDR3nt: TGTGCCAGCAGCCCAACAGGGAACACTGAAGCTTTCTTT; CDR3aa: CASSPTGNTEAFF
abundance: .; j_gene: TRBJ1-2; v_gene: TRBV27; d_gene: .; CDR3nt: TGTGCCAGCAGTCCCGGGCAGGGGTTGAGCTATGGCTACACCTTC; CDR3aa: CASSPGQGLSYGYTF
abundance: .; j_gene: TRBJ2-7; v_gene: TRBV19; d_gene: TRBD1; CDR3nt: TGTGCCACCGGGACAGGGTTTTCCTACGAGCAGTACTTC; CDR3aa: CATGTGFSYEQYF
abundance: few; j_gene: TRBJ2-5; v_gene: TRBV3-1/TRBV3-2; d_gene: .; CDR3nt: TGTGCCAGCAGCCAAGGCGATTGGCGGGGCCAAGAGACCCAGTACTTC; CDR3aa: CASSQGDWRGQETQYF
abundance: .; j_gene: TRBJ1-6; v_gene: TRBV28; d_gene: .; CDR3nt: TGTGCCAGTAAGATCCTGGATGGCACGCGGTCACCCCTCCACTTT; CDR3aa: CASKILDGTRSPLHF
abundance: few; j_gene: TRBJ1-6; v_gene: TRBV5-6; d_gene: TRBD1; CDR3nt: TGTGCCAGCAGCTTACAGGGGGGACCCTATAATTCACCCCTCCACTTT; CDR3aa: CASSLQGGPYNSPLHF
abundance: once; j_gene: TRBJ1-5; v_gene: TRBV6-5; d_gene: .; CDR3nt: TGTGCCACCCAGGACCGGGTCAATCAGCCCCAGCATTTT; CDR3aa: CATQDRVNQPQHF
abundance: .; j_gene: TRBJ1-5; v_gene: TRBV2; d_gene: .; CDR3nt: TGTGCCAGCAAGACGAGGGGTGGTCAGCCCCAGCATTTT; CDR3aa: CASKTRGGQPQHF
abundance: .; j_gene: TRBJ1-6; v_gene: TRBV19; d_gene: .; CDR3nt: TGTGCCAGTAGTATAAACGGGGGGAATTCACCCCTCCACTTT; CDR3aa: CASSINGGNSPLHF
abundance: .; j_gene: TRBJ2-7; v_gene: TRBV5-8; d_gene: .; CDR3nt: TGTGCCAGCAGCTTGCCCCGCTACGAGCAGTACTTC; CDR3aa: CASSLPRYEQYF
abundance: .; j_gene: TRBJ2-7; v_gene: TRBV5-1; d_gene: .; CDR3nt: TGCGCCAGCAGCTTGGAGGCTCCCTACGAGCAGTACTTC; CDR3aa: CASSLEAPYEQYF
abundance: .; j_gene: TRBJ2-5; v_gene: TRBV15; d_gene: .; CDR3nt: TGTGCCACCAGCGACCATTGGGAACGGAACCAAGAGACCCAGTACTTC; CDR3aa: CATSDHWERNQETQYF
abundance: .; j_gene: TRBJ2-2; v_gene: TRBV6-2/TRBV6-3; d_gene: .; CDR3nt: TGTGCCAGCAGTTCCGGCACGAACACCGGGGAGCTGTTTTTT; CDR3aa: CASSSGTNTGELFF
abundance: .; j_gene: TRBJ1-5; v_gene: TRBV4-3; d_gene: .; CDR3nt: TGCGCCAGCAGCCCGACCACCACAGACAGGTCCAATCAGCCCCAGCATTTT; CDR3aa: CASSPTTTDRSNQPQHF
abundance: few; j_gene: TRBJ2-5; v_gene: TRBV18; d_gene: .; CDR3nt: .; CDR3aa: CASSPWDFRGGKGETQYF
abundance: few; j_gene: TRBJ2-3; v_gene: TRBV2; d_gene: TRBD2; CDR3nt: TGTGCCAGCAGGCCGACTAGCGGGATGACAGATACGCAGTATTTT; CDR3aa: CASRPTSGMTDTQYF
abundance: .; j_gene: TRBJ2-7; v_gene: TRBV5-8; d_gene: .; CDR3nt: TGTGCCAGCAGCTTGGTGCTTTTCTCCTACGAGCAGTACTTC; CDR3aa: CASSLVLFSYEQYF
abundance: once; j_gene: TRBJ2-4; v_gene: TRBV7-2; d_gene: .; CDR3nt: TGTGCCAGCAGCTTTCTAGCCAAAAACATTCAGTACTTC; CDR3aa: CASSFLAKNIQYF
abundance: few; j_gene: TRBJ2-1; v_gene: TRBV30; d_gene: .; CDR3nt: TGTGCCTGGAGCCCCGCCGGAGTGCGGCAGTTCTTC; CDR3aa: CAWSPAGVRQFF
abundance: once; j_gene: TRBJ2-5; v_gene: TRBV30; d_gene: TRBD1; CDR3nt: TGTGCCTGGTGGAGACAGGGTCGGGAGACCCAGTACTTC; CDR3aa: CAWWRQGRETQYF
abundance: .; j_gene: TRBJ2-4; v_gene: TRBV29-1; d_gene: TRBD1; CDR3nt: TGCAGCGTAGAAAACTTGGACAGGGTGGGAAACATTCAGTACTTC; CDR3aa: CSVENLDRVGNIQYF
abundance: .; j_gene: TRBJ2-2; v_gene: TRBV7-7; d_gene: .; CDR3nt: TGTGCTAGCAGCTTTGCGGGGCCCGGGGAGCTGTTTTTT; CDR3aa: CASSFAGPGELFF
abundance: .; j_gene: TRBJ1-6; v_gene: TRBV7-6; d_gene: .; CDR3nt: TGTGCCAGCAGCGCGAACAGGGATTATAATTCACCCCTCCACTTT; CDR3aa: CASSANRDYNSPLHF
abundance: .; j_gene: TRBJ1-3; v_gene: TRBV12-3/TRBV12-4; d_gene: .; CDR3nt: TGTGCCAGCAGAAGCTCTGGAAACACCATATATTTT; CDR3aa: CASRSSGNTIYF
abundance: .; j_gene: TRBJ1-1; v_gene: TRBV5-1; d_gene: .; CDR3nt: TGCGCCAGCAGCTTGGTGAAGAACACTGAAGCTTTCTTT; CDR3aa: CASSLVKNTEAFF
abundance: .; j_gene: TRBJ1-2; v_gene: TRBV18; d_gene: .; CDR3nt: TGTGCCAGTTCATCTCAGGGGCACTATGGCTACACCTTC; CDR3aa: CASSSQGHYGYTF
abundance: once; j_gene: TRBJ1-4; v_gene: TRBV19; d_gene: .; CDR3nt: TGTGCCAGTAGTGAATCCGGGACACAGAATGAAAAACTGTTTTTT; CDR3aa: CASSESGTQNEKLFF
abundance: once; j_gene: TRBJ2-2; v_gene: TRBV12-3/TRBV12-4; d_gene: TRBD1; CDR3nt: TGTGCCAGCAGTCCGACAGGGCCCGGGGAGCTGTTTTTT; CDR3aa: CASSPTGPGELFF
abundance: .; j_gene: TRBJ2-2; v_gene: TRBV7-6; d_gene: .; CDR3nt: TGTGCCAGCAGCTCATACCTCCACAGGGCCACCGGGGAGCTGTTTTTT; CDR3aa: CASSSYLHRATGELFF
abundance: .; j_gene: TRBJ1-4; v_gene: TRBV7-2; d_gene: .; CDR3nt: TGTGCCAGCAGCTTAGGAGGCCAGGGGAATGAAAAACTGTTTTTT; CDR3aa: CASSLGGQGNEKLFF
abundance: .; j_gene: TRBJ1-4; v_gene: TRBV7-2; d_gene: TRBD1; CDR3nt: TGTGCCAGCAGCGAGCAGGGGGGGAGAAGGGAAAAACTGTTTTTT; CDR3aa: CASSEQGGRREKLFF
abundance: .; j_gene: TRBJ1-1; v_gene: TRBV5-1; d_gene: .; CDR3nt: TGCGCCAGCAGCTTGGCCGGATCCTCTCGGGCTTTCTTT; CDR3aa: CASSLAGSSRAFF
abundance: .; j_gene: TRBJ2-3; v_gene: TRBV7-9; d_gene: TRBD2; CDR3nt: TGTGCCAGCAGCTTAGGACTAGCGGCAAGCACAGATACGCAGTATTTT; CDR3aa: CASSLGLAASTDTQYF
abundance: few; j_gene: TRBJ2-1; v_gene: TRBV5-1; d_gene: TRBD2; CDR3nt: TGCGCCAGCAGCTTGCCAAGGACTAGCGGCAACAATGAGCAGTTCTTC; CDR3aa: CASSLPRTSGNNEQFF
abundance: .; j_gene: TRBJ1-2; v_gene: TRBV5-1; d_gene: .; CDR3nt: TGCGCCAGCAGCTTGGTTCAGATGAATGGCTACACCTTC; CDR3aa: CASSLVQMNGYTF
abundance: .; j_gene: TRBJ2-3; v_gene: TRBV30; d_gene: TRBD1; CDR3nt: TGTGCCTGGAGTGCGACAGGGCACTACACAGATACGCAGTATTTT; CDR3aa: CAWSATGHYTDTQYF
abundance: .; j_gene: TRBJ2-2; v_gene: TRBV5-1; d_gene: .; CDR3nt: TGCGCCAGCAGCTTGGGAGCAGGGTACACCGGGGAGCTGTTTTTT; CDR3aa: CASSLGAGYTGELFF
abundance: .; j_gene: TRBJ1-5; v_gene: TRBV2; d_gene: TRBD1; CDR3nt: TGTGCCAGCACTAGACAGGGAGTGGGTCAGCCCCAGCATTTT; CDR3aa: CASTRQGVGQPQHF
abundance: .; j_gene: TRBJ2-7; v_gene: TRBV7-9; d_gene: TRBD2; CDR3nt: TGTGCCACTTCTTCGGGGACTAGTCCCGAGCAGTACTTC; CDR3aa: CATSSGTSPEQYF
abundance: .; j_gene: TRBJ2-1; v_gene: TRBV9; d_gene: TRBD1; CDR3nt: TGTGCCAGCAGCACCCTGACAGGGGATTCCCACAATGAGCAGTTCTTC; CDR3aa: CASSTLTGDSHNEQFF
abundance: .; j_gene: TRBJ2-2; v_gene: TRBV27; d_gene: .; CDR3nt: TGTGCCAGCAGTTTAATCGGCCTAACCGGGGAGCTGTTTTTT; CDR3aa: CASSLIGLTGELFF
abundance: once; j_gene: TRBJ2-7; v_gene: TRBV12-5; d_gene: TRBD1; CDR3nt: TGTGCTAGTGGTCGGCTTGACAGGGGGCCGTCGGGTGAGCAGTACTTC; CDR3aa: CASGRLDRGPSGEQYF